Below, 27 T cell receptor beta chains from the same sample are listed, as sequenced in a study of blood T cell repertoires in COVID-19. This table comes from immunoSEQ multiplex PCR, and its TCRdb copy is limited to in-frame clones, with some not included. The sample has under 500,000 clones, approximately 90% seen once; the top ten hold over 1.5%. The specimen sequenced was PBMCs or T cells enriched from blood (not recorded which). Every receptor here comes from a woman under 30 with acute COVID-19.

This clone was seen a single time. The chain has TRBV6-5 and TRBJ1-4; no firm D call. The CDR3 consists of 15 residues. Trimming shortened V by 6 bases and J by 7 bases, and 18 bases separated the two germline ends. CDR1 is MNHEY, CDR2 SVGAGI, per germline. Here the CDR3 reads CASRSGGNLGEKLFF. The DNA of the CDR3 is TGTGCCAGCAGATCCGGCGGGAATCTTGGTGAAAAACTGTTTTTT.

The chain carries TRBV7-2 and TRBJ2-6; D remains unclear. V was pared by 7 bases and J by 2 bases, with 9 bases between. CDR1 and CDR2 from the germline V gene are SGHTA and FQGNSA. The CDR3 loop spans 14 amino acids. Written as DNA, the CDR3 is TGTGCCAGCACCGAGAGAGCTGGGGCCAACGTCCTGACTTTC. It yields the protein CASTERAGANVLTF.

V gene TRBV29-1 combines with J gene TRBJ1-2, with D possibly matching TRBD1 (5 bases). V shed 5 bases and J shed 1 base, with 11 bases lying between them. Germline V lookup: CDR1 SQVTM, CDR2 ANQGSEA. The CDR3 sequence is 13 residues long. The CDR3 DNA is TGCAGCGTTCGACAGACCCTTAACTATGGCTACACCTTC. Amino acids: CSVRQTLNYGYTF.

The rearrangement uses TRBV7-2 and TRBJ1-5; tentative D call: TRBD1 (6 bases). CDR3 length equals 15 residues. Germline V gene lookup returns CDR1 SGHTA and CDR2 FQGNSA. V lost 7 bases and J lost 7, with 20 bases in between. The CDR3 is CASNAPGGRGQPQHF. CDR3 nucleotide sequence: TGTGCCAGCAACGCGCCGGGGGGGCGCGGGCAGCCCCAGCATTTT.

The rearrangement uses TRBV6-5 and TRBJ1-5; D is ambiguous. Trimming left V 10 bases short and J 6 bases short, with 19 bases between. Germline CDR1 is MNHEY and CDR2 is SVGAGI. This CDR3 spans 14 amino acids. The CDR3 bases are TGTGCCACCCGGAGAGCGGGTTCCCCTCAGCCCCAGCATTTT. Protein: CATRRAGSPQPQHF.

V gene TRBV3-1 (or the pseudogene TRBV3-2) combines with J gene TRBJ2-1; weak D call: TRBD2 (6 bases). Trimming took 0 bases from V and 8 from J, leaving 17 bases between them. The CDR3 length is 16 residues. Germline assignment: CDR1 LGHDT and CDR2 YNNKEL (reference sequence). CDR3 DNA: TGTGCCAGCAGCCAAGATTTAGGGCGACTAGGGCATGAGCAGTTCTTC. It translates to CASSQDLGRLGHEQFF.

DNA of the CDR3: TGTGCCAGCAGCTGGGGACTAGCGGGAGGCCTTGGTACCGGGGAGCTGTTTTTT. This gives the protein CASSWGLAGGLGTGELFF. This chain uses TRBV5-6 with TRBJ2-2; 15 bases line up with TRBD2. This CDR3 region has 18 residues. V gave up 3 bases and J gave up 5 bases; unmatched junction bases: 8. Per the germline V gene, CDR1 is SGHDT and CDR2 is YYEEEE.

The chain combines TRBV2 with TRBJ2-7; 12 nucleotides agree with TRBD1. The V segment lost 6 bases and the J segment 5 bases; nucleotides outside the gene matches: 8. CDR1 is SNHLY, CDR2 FYNNEI, per germline. The CDR3 length is 15 residues. CDR3 in amino acids: CASSNSGTGGDEQYF. The CDR3 DNA reads TGTGCCAGCAGCAATTCCGGGACAGGGGGCGACGAGCAGTACTTC. Using reference TRBV2 and TRBJ2-7 for the parts outside the CDR3, the full variable domain is EPEVTQTPSHQVTQMGQEVILRCVPISNHLYFYWYRQILGQKVEFLVSFYNNEISEKSEIFDDQFSVERPDGSNFTLKIRSTKLEDSAMYFCASSNSGTGGDEQYFGPGTRLTVT.

The chain links TRBV18 to TRBJ1-2, with unresolved D. V was shortened by 5 bases and J by 2 bases, with 15 bases between the two germline ends. The CDR3 has 15 amino acids. Germline loops: CDR1 KGHSH, CDR2 LQKENI. The CDR3: CASSNQYSLNYGYTF. In nucleotides, the CDR3 is TGTGCCAGCTCAAACCAGTACAGCTTGAACTATGGCTACACCTTC.

The chain couples TRBV5-6 to TRBJ2-3, with TRBD2 identical over 10 bases. The CDR3 consists of 14 residues. Trimming at V came to 4 bases and at J to 6 bases, leaving 5 bases not matched to a gene. CDR1 is SGHDT, CDR2 YYEEEE, per germline. CDR3 sequence reads: CASSQGLASDTQYF. In DNA form, the CDR3 reads TGTGCCAGCAGCCAGGGACTAGCGTCGGATACGCAGTATTTT.

This chain joins TRBV5-6 and TRBJ1-2, with 7 bases that match TRBD1. The CDR3 has 12 amino acids. From germline, CDR1 is SGHDT and CDR2 YYEEEE. The ends lost 2 bases at V and 14 bases at J; junction bases unmatched: 9. The CDR3 loop is CASSFQEQGDTF. CDR3 in DNA: TGTGCCAGCAGCTTCCAGGAGCAGGGGGATACCTTC.

This clone was counted a few times. The V gene is TRBV19, the J gene TRBJ2-7, with TRBD2 identical over 11 bases. Per the germline V gene, CDR1 is LNHDA and CDR2 is SQIVND (reference sequence). This CDR3 has 14 residues. Germline trimming cut 6 bases from V and 7 bases from J; bases unmatched to any gene: 8. The CDR3 nucleotides are TGTGCCAGTAGGGAACTAGCGGGAGCGAGGGAGCAGTACTTC. Amino acid sequence: CASRELAGAREQYF.

The chain employs TRBV2 and TRBJ1-5; no firm D call. The CDR3 totals 13 residues. The ends were cut back, 5 bases at V and 7 bases at J, with 12 bases in the middle. The germline CDR1 and CDR2 sequences are SNHLY and FYNNEI. CDR3 sequence: CASSPYVTQPQHF. CDR3 sequence (DNA): TGTGCCAGCAGTCCCTACGTAACGCAGCCCCAGCATTTT.

The chain employs TRBV9 and TRBJ1-5; D gene unclear. The germline CDR1 and CDR2 sequences are SGDLS and YYNGEE. The ends were cut back, 1 base at V and 7 bases at J, with 9 bases in the middle. CDR3 length: 13 residues. The CDR3 reads CASSVNLGQPQHF. In nucleotides, the CDR3 is TGTGCCAGCAGCGTAAATCTGGGCCAGCCCCAGCATTTT.

This chain joins TRBV21-1 and TRBJ1-1. TRBV21-1 is flagged as a pseudogene. The CDR3 is 14 residues long. CDR3 loop: CASSKAWGDTEAFF. CDR3 bases: TGTGCCAGCAGCAAAGCTTGGGGAGACACTGAAGCTTTCTTT.

This clone was detected a few times. The genes are TRBV3-1 (or the pseudogene TRBV3-2) and TRBJ1-6; 8 bases are shared with TRBD1. Per germline, CDR1 LGHDT and CDR2 YNNKEL (reference sequence). Trimming took 6 bases from V and 10 from J; bases not matched to a gene: 8. CDR3 length: 14 residues. CDR3 sequence reads: CASSLTGVNSPLHF. The CDR3 DNA follows: TGTGCCAGCAGTCTGACAGGGGTGAACTCACCCCTCCACTTT.

The chain recombines TRBV9 with TRBJ2-7; no clear D. The CDR3 sequence is 13 residues long. Trimming pared 3 bases from V and 2 bases from J, leaving 9 bases between. Per the germline V gene, CDR1 is SGDLS and CDR2 is YYNGEE. CDR3 region: CASSGESTYEQYF. DNA of the CDR3: TGTGCCAGCAGCGGCGAGAGTACCTACGAGCAGTACTTC.

This chain links TRBV28 with TRBJ1-5; D perhaps matches TRBD1 (5 bases). V was cut by 3 bases and J by 7 bases, with 16 bases left in between. Germline loops: CDR1 MDHEN, CDR2 SYDVKM. CDR3 length: 15 residues. CDR3 bases: TGTGCCAGCAGTTTGGCCTTGGGGCCGTGGCAGCCCCAGCATTTT. This translates into CASSLALGPWQPQHF. The full variable domain, its missing parts supplied by reference TRBV28 and TRBJ1-5, is DVKVTQSSRYLVKRTGEKVFLECVQDMDHENMFWYRQDPGLGLRLIYFSYDVKMKEKGDIPEGYSVSREKKERFSLILESASTNQTSMYLCASSLALGPWQPQHFGDGTRLSIL.

The chain recombines TRBV7-9 with TRBJ1-5, with TRBD1 as a possible D gene (5 bases). CDR3 size: 15 residues. Trimming cost V 4 bases and J 8 bases, with 18 bases left between them. In germline, CDR1 is SEHNR, CDR2 FQNEAQ (reference sequence). In nucleotides, the CDR3 is TGTGCCAGCAGCTCCGGGACTGGTGGGATGGAGCCCCAGCATTTT. Its translation is CASSSGTGGMEPQHF. The entire variable domain, with the rest obtained from reference TRBV7-9 and TRBJ1-5, is as follows: DTGVSQNPRHKITKRGQNVTFRCDPISEHNRLYWYRQTLGQGPEFLTYFQNEAQLEKSRLLSDRFSAERPKGSFSTLEIQRTEQGDSAMYLCASSSGTGGMEPQHFGDGTRLSIL.

The chain carries TRBV6-2 or TRBV6-3 and TRBJ2-3; 16 positions agree with TRBD2. This CDR3 comprises 17 residues. Germline assignment: CDR1 MNHEY and CDR2 SVGEGT. V lost 5 bases and J lost 5; bases outside the gene matches: 7. CDR3 loop: CASSTPGLAGGRDTQYF. In DNA form, the CDR3 reads TGTGCCAGCAGTACGCCGGGACTAGCGGGGGGGCGAGATACGCAGTATTTT.

J is TRBJ2-1 and V is TRBV11-2; 9 bases map to TRBD2. The CDR3 loop spans 19 amino acids. J was trimmed by 4 bases and V by 1 base; bases with no gene match: 14. Germline lookup yields CDR1 SGHAT and CDR2 FQNNGV. The chain's CDR3 is CASSLGRGGNKSSYNEQFF. CDR3 nucleotides: TGTGCCAGCAGCTTAGGGCGGGGGGGCAATAAGTCCTCGTACAATGAGCAGTTCTTC. Full variable domain (rest looked up from reference TRBV11-2 and TRBJ2-1): EAGVAQSPRYKIIEKRQSVAFWCNPISGHATLYWYQQILGQGPKLLIQFQNNGVVDDSQLPKDRFSAERLKGVDSTLKIQPAKLEDSAVYLCASSLGRGGNKSSYNEQFFGPGTRLTVL.

The chain employs TRBV15 and TRBJ2-2; D is undetermined. The V end lost 6 bases, the J end lost 1 base, and 15 bases lay between the germline ends. CDR3 length equals 16 residues. Germline V CDR1 and CDR2: LNHNV, YYDKDF (reference sequence). CDR3 loop: CATRERPGQNTGELFF. The CDR3 nucleotides read TGTGCCACCAGAGAACGGCCAGGTCAGAACACCGGGGAGCTGTTTTTT.

This chain links TRBV5-8 with TRBJ2-1, with D tentatively TRBD1 (6 bases). This CDR3 region has 15 residues. V lost 0 bases to trimming and J lost 2 bases, with 9 bases between them. Germline CDR1 SGHTS, CDR2 YDEGEE. This chain's CDR3 is CASSLADSPYNEQFF. For the CDR3, the DNA is TGTGCCAGCAGCTTGGCGGACAGTCCCTACAATGAGCAGTTCTTC.

A note on this clone: The same CDR3 arises from other DNA sequences in this sample as well. CDR3 sequence: CASSLAGGRETQYF. Here the CDR3 DNA reads TGTGCCAGCAGCTTAGCGGGAGGGCGAGAGACCCAGTACTTC. This chain uses TRBV7-2 with TRBJ2-5, with 7 positions matching TRBD2. The length of the CDR3 is 14 residues. Germline CDR1 SGHTA, CDR2 FQGNSA. Unmatched junction bases numbered 2, after V lost 0 bases and J lost 4 bases.

The chain employs TRBV5-1 and TRBJ1-1; D is perhaps TRBD1 (6 bases). In germline, CDR1 is SGHRS, CDR2 YFSETQ. The CDR3 spans 14 residues. Trimming took off 0 bases at V and 4 bases at J, with 10 bases between the two ends. The CDR3 here is CASSLVADSTEAFF. CDR3 in DNA: TGCGCCAGCAGCTTGGTTGCGGACAGCACTGAAGCTTTCTTT.

V gene TRBV19 combines with J gene TRBJ1-3; weak D call: TRBD1 (5 bases). V gave up 10 bases and J gave up 0 bases, with 13 bases separating them. Germline V gene lookup returns CDR1 LNHDA and CDR2 SQIVND (reference sequence). CDR3 length: 14 amino acids. Here the CDR3 DNA reads TGTGCCACTGTGGACACGCACTCTGGAAACACCATATATTTT. Translated: CATVDTHSGNTIYF.

This clone was seen a handful of times. The V gene is TRBV19, the J gene TRBJ1-1; perhaps TRBD1 as D (5 bases). The CDR3 runs to 15 residues. Trimming stripped 3 bases from V and 3 bases from J, with 14 bases between. CDR1 and CDR2 from the germline V gene are LNHDA and SQIVND (reference sequence). As DNA, the CDR3 is TGTGCCAGTAGTATGATAGGGGCGGGGGACACTGAAGCTTTCTTT. Its translation is CASSMIGAGDTEAFF.